Here is one TCR beta chain with its context. The V gene lost 2 bases and the J gene lost 3 bases, with 18 bases spanning the gap. The CDR3 extends over 17 amino acids. Germline loops: CDR1 LGHNT, CDR2 FRNRAP. The sample is drawn from a study of T cells after somatic rescue of genetic block. Sequencing was performed with immunoSEQ multiplex PCR; in TCRdb, only in-frame clones are kept and a portion is missing. The data show about 110,000 clones, with 75% to 95% seen just once and approximately 1.4% held by the top ten. The chain couples TRBV12-5 to TRBJ2-3; a weak D match, TRBD2 (5 bases). This receptor was obtained from a woman between 18 and 29 years old. Sequencing was carried out using peripheral blood mononuclear cells (PBMCs). CDR3 in amino acids: CASGLSASRTYTDTQYF. The CDR3 DNA sequence: TGTGCTAGTGGTTTGAGCGCTAGCAGAACGTATACAGATACGCAGTATTTT.